This is a list of T cell receptor beta chains from one sample in a study of blood T cell repertoires in COVID-19. Sequencing used immunoSEQ multiplex PCR; TCRdb keeps in-frame clones, though not all of them. The table has approximately 190,000 clones, 80% to 85% seen once. Sequenced sample: peripheral blood. These receptors were taken from a human donor in a cohort sampled during active COVID-19. Both conserved end residues are part of each CDR3. D genes are given only for firm matches. Size is stated for part of the rows, as once, few or many counts, or as a class when the clone is expanded.

>NA|NA|TRBJ2-1|TRBV5-4
TGTGCCAGCAGCTCGGGTCTACGGCCCAATGAGCAGTTCTTC
CASSSGLRPNEQFF
>TRBD1|once|TRBJ2-1|TRBV2
TGTGCCAGCAGCCGGGACAGGTCAGTAAATGAGCAGTTCTTC
CASSRDRSVNEQFF
>TRBD2|once|TRBJ2-5|TRBV25-1
TGTGCCAGCACCATCTGGACTAGCGGGGTAGAGACCCAGTACTTC
CASTIWTSGVETQYF
>NA|NA|TRBJ1-1|TRBV11-2
TGTGCCAGCAGCTTAGGGGCCTCCGCTTTCTTT
CASSLGASAFF
>NA|NA|TRBJ1-1|TRBV5-1
TGCGCCAGCAGCCCTCAACAGGGTTCCACTGAAGCTTTCTTT
CASSPQQGSTEAFF
>TRBD2|once|TRBJ2-3|TRBV4-2
TGTGCCAGCAGCCAGGCCGGGACTAGCGTAGATACGCAGTATTTT
CASSQAGTSVDTQYF
>NA|NA|TRBJ1-4|TRBV9
TGTGCCAGCAGCGTAGAGGGACATCGAGAAAAACTGTTTTTT
CASSVEGHREKLFF
>TRBD2|once|TRBJ2-3|TRBV7-9
TGTGCCAGCAGCTTTATAGGTGGTGGGAGGGCCGCAGATACGCAGTATTTT
CASSFIGGGRAADTQYF
>TRBD1|NA|TRBJ1-1|TRBV18
TGTGCCAGCTCACAAAACGCAGGGGGCTCGGATACTGAAGCTTTCTTT
CASSQNAGGSDTEAFF
>NA|NA|TRBJ1-2|TRBV5-4
TGTGCCAGCAGCTTGGAATCCCCCGGTTCCCTCTATGGCTACACCTTC
CASSLESPGSLYGYTF
>TRBD1|NA|TRBJ1-2|TRBV2
TGTGCCAGCAGTGGGAGAGACAGGGGCACTAACTATGGCTACACCTTC
CASSGRDRGTNYGYTF
>NA|medium-sized|TRBJ2-6|TRBV19
TGTGCCAGTAAGGATTTTTACTACTCTGGGGCCAACGTCCTGACTTTC
CASKDFYYSGANVLTF
>NA|many|TRBJ2-5|TRBV5-1
TGCGCCAGCAACGCTGTGGGGGGTACAGTCCAAGAGACCCAGTACTTC
CASNAVGGTVQETQYF
>NA|NA|TRBJ1-1|TRBV5-6
TGTGCCAGCAGCGTATTCAGACAGTCCCGTCTTAACACTGAAGCTTTCTTT
CASSVFRQSRLNTEAFF
>NA|NA|TRBJ1-3|TRBV5-1
TGCGCCAGCAGCTTGCAATCTGGAAACACCATATATTTT
CASSLQSGNTIYF
>NA|NA|TRBJ2-7|TRBV5-4
TGTGCCAGCAGCCGAGGAGGGGTTGGCAGGCGGTACGAGCAGTACTTC
CASSRGGVGRRYEQYF
>NA|NA|TRBJ2-1|TRBV3-1/TRBV3-2
TGTGCCAGCACACCGAGGGCCAGCTCCTACAATGAGCAGTTCTTC
CASTPRASSYNEQFF
>NA|NA|TRBJ2-7|TRBV28
TGTGCCAGCAGCCCCCCGGGGAGCTCCTACGAGCAGTACTTC
CASSPPGSSYEQYF
>TRBD1|NA|TRBJ1-4|TRBV24-1
TGTGCCACCAGTAGGGGACAGGGCGACGAAAAACTGTTTTTT
CATSRGQGDEKLFF
>TRBD1|NA|TRBJ1-5|TRBV28
TGTGCCAGCAGTCCCCCGACAGGGTATAGCAATCAGCCCCAGCATTTT
CASSPPTGYSNQPQHF
>TRBD2|NA|TRBJ2-1|TRBV9
TGTGCCAGCAGCGTTCCTCTAGCGGGGGGGCGGGAGCAGTTCTTC
CASSVPLAGGREQFF
>TRBD2|once|TRBJ2-1|TRBV11-3
TGTGCCACCGGGACTAGTTACAATGAGCAGTTCTTC
CATGTSYNEQFF
>NA|NA|TRBJ1-1|TRBV3-1/TRBV3-2
TGTGCCAGCGGGCGTTCTTTAGGGGCTGAAGCTTTCTTT
CASGRSLGAEAFF
>TRBD1|NA|TRBJ1-5|TRBV7-8
TGTGCCAGCAGCCGCGGACAGGAGGAAAATCAGCCCCAGCATTTT
CASSRGQEENQPQHF
>NA|NA|TRBJ1-2|TRBV29-1
TGCAGCGTTGTTGGGCCAGGGCTCTATGGCTACACCTTC
CSVVGPGLYGYTF
>NA|NA|TRBJ1-6|TRBV27
TGTGCCAGCAAAGAGGGTGTGCTCCCCCTCCACTTT
CASKEGVLPLHF
>NA|NA|TRBJ2-7|TRBV7-9
TGTGCCAGCAGACCCACAGGTGGCGAGCAGTACTTC
CASRPTGGEQYF
>NA|once|TRBJ1-6|TRBV5-4
TGTGCCAGCAGCTTGGTTGCCGGGGGTTCACCCCTCCACTTT
CASSLVAGGSPLHF
>TRBD1|few|TRBJ1-1|TRBV3-1/TRBV3-2
TGTGCCAGCAGCCCCCAGGGGGGAAACACTGAAGCTTTCTTT
CASSPQGGNTEAFF
>TRBD1|NA|TRBJ2-2|TRBV6-6
TGTGCCAGCAGTTTTCCGGGACAGGGCCGGGAGCTGTTTTTT
CASSFPGQGRELFF
>NA|NA|TRBJ1-5|TRBV12-3/TRBV12-4
TGTGCCAGCAGCCTCGACAGATCCCGGCCCCAGCATTTT
CASSLDRSRPQHF
>TRBD2|NA|TRBJ2-1|TRBV5-1
TGCGCCAGCACCGGGACTAGCGTCAACAATGAGCAGTTCTTC
CASTGTSVNNEQFF
>TRBD2|NA|TRBJ2-7|TRBV5-1
TGCGCCAGCAGCTTGGCCGGGGGGGCTTACGAGCAGTACTTC
CASSLAGGAYEQYF
>TRBD1|few|TRBJ2-2|TRBV7-2
TGTGCCAGCAGCTCAGGACAGGGGGCTTCGATCGGGGAGCTGTTTTTT
CASSSGQGASIGELFF
>TRBD1|NA|TRBJ2-3|TRBV5-5
TGTGCCAGCAGCTTACGACAGGGGCCCCCCACAGATACGCAGTATTTT
CASSLRQGPPTDTQYF
>NA|NA|TRBJ1-5|TRBV9
TGTGCCAGCAGCCCCCACGACACGCCAAGCAATCAGCCCCAGCATTTT
CASSPHDTPSNQPQHF
>NA|NA|TRBJ1-5|TRBV18
TGTGCCAGCTCACAAGGGGCGTCTAGCGGCAATCAGCCCCAGCATTTT
CASSQGASSGNQPQHF
>NA|NA|TRBJ1-5|TRBV3-1/TRBV3-2
TGTGCCAGCAGTCAGGGGTCCAATCAGCCCCAGCATTTT
CASSQGSNQPQHF
>NA|NA|TRBJ2-4|TRBV11-1
TGTGCCAGCAGCTTAGCTGGGTTAGCTAACATTCAGTACTTC
CASSLAGLANIQYF
>TRBD1|NA|TRBJ1-2|TRBV2
TGTGCCAGCAGACTTGGGACAGAATATGGCTACACCTTC
CASRLGTEYGYTF
>NA|NA|TRBJ1-1|TRBV7-9
TGTGCCAGCAGCTTGCAGGGGAACACTGAAGCTTTCTTT
CASSLQGNTEAFF
>TRBD2|NA|TRBJ2-2|TRBV11-2
TGTGCCAGCAGCCAGCCGGGACTACTGAACACCGGGGAGCTGTTTTTT
CASSQPGLLNTGELFF
>TRBD1|NA|TRBJ2-5|TRBV5-1
TGCGCCAGCCTTGGGACAGGTAGAGAGACCCAGTACTTC
CASLGTGRETQYF
>TRBD1|NA|TRBJ2-3|TRBV9
TGTGCCAGCAGCGTAGGACAGGGGAGAACAGATACGCAGTATTTT
CASSVGQGRTDTQYF
>TRBD1|NA|TRBJ2-5|TRBV13
TGTGCCAGCAGCTTAAGCAGGGGGAGAACCCAGTACTTC
CASSLSRGRTQYF
>TRBD2|NA|TRBJ2-7|TRBV5-1
TGCGCCAGCAGCCTCTATAGAGCGGGAGCTGGCTACGAGCAGTACTTC
CASSLYRAGAGYEQYF
>TRBD1|NA|TRBJ1-2|TRBV19
TGTGCCAGTAGCGGGGACAGGTTTGGTCTGATCTATGGCTACACCTTC
CASSGDRFGLIYGYTF
>TRBD2|NA|TRBJ2-1|TRBV4-1
TGCGCCAGCAGCCAAGAAGGTAGGGGACTAGCAAGGAATGAGCAGTTCTTC
CASSQEGRGLARNEQFF
>TRBD1|NA|TRBJ2-3|TRBV11-3
TGTGCCAGCAGCCATAGGACAGGGGCAGATACGCAGTATTTT
CASSHRTGADTQYF
>TRBD2|NA|TRBJ2-2|TRBV5-1
TGCGCCAGCTACTCCCGACTAGCGGGGGCCGGGGAGCTGTTTTTT
CASYSRLAGAGELFF
>TRBD2|few|TRBJ2-3|TRBV6-5
TGTGCCAGCAGTTATAGCGGGGCTAGCACAGATACGCAGTATTTT
CASSYSGASTDTQYF
>TRBD1|NA|TRBJ1-4|TRBV24-1
TGTGCCACCAGTGAGGGCGGGACAGCAGGAAAACTGTTTTTT
CATSEGGTAGKLFF
>NA|NA|TRBJ1-2|TRBV18
TGTGCCAGCTCACCGGCCCAGTGGCCAGATGGCTACACCTTC
CASSPAQWPDGYTF
>TRBD2|NA|TRBJ2-1|TRBV19
TGTGCCAGTAGTACGGGGACTAGAGGTAATGAGCAGTTCTTC
CASSTGTRGNEQFF